These 20 T cell receptor beta chains share one sample of origin, sequenced in a study of blood T cell repertoires in COVID-19. Using immunoSEQ multiplex PCR, the repertoire was profiled, and TCRdb retains in-frame clones only, with some absent. The repertoire holds more than 80,000 clones, with roughly 90% as singletons. The sequenced sample was peripheral blood. These receptors all come from a human donor with active COVID-19. The donor label of this sample is uncertain.

V usage is TRBV7-9 and J usage is TRBJ1-2, with a possible D match to TRBD1 (6 bases). V was cut by 5 bases and J by 0 bases, with 13 bases left in between. Per the germline V gene, CDR1 is SEHNR and CDR2 is FQNEAQ (reference sequence). The CDR3 is 15 residues long. CDR3 sequence: CASSLKDRANYGYTF. CDR3 nucleotides: TGTGCCAGCAGCCTAAAGGACAGAGCTAACTATGGCTACACCTTC.

For the CDR3, the DNA is TGTGCCAGCTCTAAAGGACAGGGGTCCCCCTACAATGAGCAGTTCTTC. It codes for CASSKGQGSPYNEQFF. This chain joins TRBV18 and TRBJ2-1, with 9 nucleotides matching TRBD1. V dropped 6 bases and J dropped 2; count of bases not matched to a gene: 8. The CDR3 extends over 16 amino acids. Germline V gives CDR1 KGHSH, CDR2 LQKENI.

The rearrangement uses TRBV14 and TRBJ1-2; D is perhaps TRBD1 (5 bases). This CDR3 contains 13 residues. With 1 base removed from V and 5 bases from J, the gap between germline ends came to 8 bases. From germline, CDR1 is SGHDN and CDR2 FVKESK. CDR3 residues: CASSQAQVYGYTF. The CDR3 nucleotides read TGTGCCAGCAGCCAAGCACAGGTGTATGGCTACACCTTC.

The chain uses TRBV3-1 (or the pseudogene TRBV3-2) and TRBJ1-1, with D tentatively TRBD1 (6 bases). Between the trimmed V and J ends, which lost 0 bases and 0 bases, there was a span of 11 bases. CDR1 is LGHDT, CDR2 YNNKEL, per germline (reference sequence). CDR3 length: 16 amino acids. The CDR3: CASSQDAGTMNTEAFF. CDR3 coding DNA: TGTGCCAGCAGCCAAGATGCAGGGACAATGAACACTGAAGCTTTCTTT.

This chain uses TRBV30 with TRBJ2-5; TRBD1 matches 8 bases. V dropped 5 bases and J dropped 2; count of bases not matched to a gene: 1. The CDR3 runs 12 residues. Germline CDR1 reads GTSNPN; CDR2 reads SVGIG (reference sequence). The chain's CDR3 is CAWGDRQETQYF. The CDR3 DNA is TGTGCCTGGGGGGACAGGCAAGAGACCCAGTACTTC.

The rearrangement joins TRBV7-2 to TRBJ1-3; a possible D gene is TRBD1 (6 bases). Germline V gene sequence: CDR1 SGHTA, CDR2 FQGNSA. This CDR3 comprises 15 residues. V lost 4 bases to trimming and J lost 7 bases, with 17 bases between them. The CDR3 sequence is CASSSQRGARNTIYF. CDR3 coding DNA: TGTGCCAGCAGCTCTCAACGGGGGGCACGGAACACCATATATTTT.

V gene TRBV18 combines with J gene TRBJ1-1, with D tentatively TRBD1 (6 bases). Trimming took 5 bases from V and 1 from J, leaving 8 bases between them. CDR3 length equals 13 residues. The germline V gene has CDR1 KGHSH and CDR2 LQKENI. Here the CDR3 DNA reads TGTGCCAGCTCAACGGGACAGAACACTGAAGCTTTCTTT. It yields the protein CASSTGQNTEAFF.

The genes are TRBV7-2 and TRBJ2-5; weak D call: TRBD2 (7 bases). This CDR3 comprises 17 residues. Per germline, CDR1 SGHTA and CDR2 FQGNSA. V lost 3 bases and J lost 1, with 18 bases in between. CDR3 protein: CASSFNSRGAAQETQYF. CDR3 coding DNA: TGTGCCAGCAGCTTTAATTCACGGGGGGCCGCCCAAGAGACCCAGTACTTC.

V gene TRBV4-1 combines with J gene TRBJ2-7; TRBD2 is a possible D gene (6 bases). Germline V gives CDR1 MGHRA, CDR2 YSYEKL. This CDR3 region has 14 residues. Trimming shortened V by 2 bases and J by 3 bases, and 11 bases separated the two germline ends. The CDR3 is CASSQPMRGYEQYF. Written as DNA, the CDR3 is TGCGCCAGCAGCCAACCCATGCGGGGCTACGAGCAGTACTTC.

The sample holds one count of this clone. CDR3 sequence: CASSLYGQWFF. The CDR3 DNA reads TGTGCCAGCAGTTTATATGGTCAGTGGTTCTTC. The chain uses TRBV27 and TRBJ2-1; D is unresolved. The CDR3 covers 11 residues. The germline V and J ends were trimmed by 1 base and 15 bases, with 10 bases remaining between them. Germline values: CDR1 MNHEY, CDR2 SMNVEV (reference sequence).

The rearrangement uses TRBV4-1 and TRBJ2-7; TRBD2 might be the D (5 bases). V gave up 1 base and J gave up 3 bases, with 13 bases separating them. The germline CDR1 and CDR2 sequences are MGHRA and YSYEKL. The CDR3 totals 15 residues. The CDR3 DNA follows: TGCGCCAGCAGCCAAGTTCGTCCAGGACTCTACGAGCAGTACTTC. It translates to CASSQVRPGLYEQYF.

The chain combines TRBV5-8 with TRBJ1-2; TRBD1 agrees at 9 bases. The trim removed 4 bases at V and 3 bases at J, leaving 7 bases unmatched. Germline CDR1 reads SGHTS; CDR2 reads YDEGEE. The CDR3 is 15 amino acids. CDR3 protein: CASSPDRGTYYGYTF. The CDR3 nucleotides read TGTGCCAGCAGCCCGGACAGGGGCACTTACTATGGCTACACCTTC.

V usage is TRBV19 and J usage is TRBJ2-5, with 8 bases identical to TRBD1. The germline V gene has CDR1 LNHDA and CDR2 SQIVND (reference sequence). With 5 bases clipped from V and 4 bases from J, the junction kept 6 bases outside the gene matches. CDR3 length: 14 amino acids. CDR3 sequence (DNA): TGTGCCAGTAGTTCCCGTCAGGGGGCAGAGACCCAGTACTTC. It codes for CASSSRQGAETQYF.

This rearrangement joins TRBV6-2 or TRBV6-3 to TRBJ1-6, with D perhaps matching TRBD1 (6 bases). Per germline, CDR1 MNHEY and CDR2 SVGEGT. The CDR3 runs to 14 residues. V was trimmed by 2 bases and J by 13 bases, leaving 15 bases between them. For the CDR3, the DNA is TGTGCCAGCAGTTACGATGACAGGCAAGGTCCCCTCCACTTT. As protein: CASSYDDRQGPLHF.

The V gene is TRBV6-6, the J gene TRBJ2-3; 8 bases fit TRBD1. CDR3 length equals 14 residues. J lost 6 bases, V lost 6 bases, and 8 bases had no gene match. Germline CDR1 reads MNHNY; CDR2 reads SVGAGI (reference sequence). The chain's CDR3 is CASSPGQGGDTQYF. DNA for the CDR3: TGTGCCAGCAGCCCCGGACAGGGCGGGGATACGCAGTATTTT.

The chain links TRBV28 to TRBJ2-2; D remains ambiguous. Germline V gene sequence: CDR1 MDHEN, CDR2 SYDVKM. CDR3 size: 13 residues. V gave up 1 base and J gave up 6 bases, with 6 bases separating them. The CDR3 region is CASSLSGPGELFF. The DNA of the CDR3 is TGTGCCAGCAGTTTATCTGGGCCCGGGGAGCTGTTTTTT.

The gene calls are TRBV6-2 or TRBV6-3 and TRBJ1-2, with 8 bases lining up with TRBD1. This CDR3 has 13 amino acids. V lost 6 bases to trimming and J lost 8 bases; unmatched junction nucleotides: 8. Germline-derived CDR1 and CDR2 are MNHEY and SVGEGT. The CDR3 protein is CASSEDRGNGYTF. For the CDR3, the DNA is TGTGCCAGCAGCGAAGACAGGGGCAACGGCTACACCTTC.

The chain links TRBV7-9 to TRBJ1-1, with 9 bases lining up with TRBD1. The CDR3 runs to 19 residues. Germline values: CDR1 SEHNR, CDR2 FQNEAQ (reference sequence). The ends lost 5 bases at V and 1 base at J; junction bases unmatched: 17. DNA for the CDR3: TGTGCCAGCAGCCTCGGATGGGACAGGGACCATCCGTCGAACACTGAAGCTTTCTTT. Protein: CASSLGWDRDHPSNTEAFF.

The J gene is TRBJ2-5, the V gene TRBV25-1; a possible D gene is TRBD1 (5 bases). Germline CDR1 is MGHDK and CDR2 is SYGVNS. The CDR3 spans 16 residues. Deletions cut 8 bases from V and 5 bases from J, with 24 bases between. The DNA of the CDR3 is TGTGCCAGCGGCCAAATAGGGGCAGGGTCGTGGGAGACCCAGTACTTC. This codes for CASGQIGAGSWETQYF.

V usage is TRBV13 and J usage is TRBJ1-2, with D tentatively TRBD1 (6 bases). The germline gives CDR1 PRHDT, CDR2 FYEKMQ (reference sequence). CDR3 length equals 15 residues. Trimming pared 3 bases from V and 7 bases from J, leaving 18 bases between. The CDR3 DNA is TGTGCCAGCAGCTTGCGACCTTACCAACAGGGTGGCTACACCTTC. Translation gives CASSLRPYQQGGYTF. The whole variable domain, filled in from reference TRBV13 and TRBJ1-2, reads AAGVIQSPRHLIKEKRETATLKCYPIPRHDTVYWYQQGPGQDPQFLISFYEKMQSDKGSIPDRFSAQQFSDYHSELNMSSLELGDSALYFCASSLRPYQQGGYTFGSGTRLTVV.